These 23 T cell receptor beta chains came from one sample sequenced in a study of OX40 agonist ivuxolimab in advanced cancers. The library was generated by the immunoSEQ multiplex PCR assay. TCRdb stores this immuneACCESS table with in-frame sequences only. Part of the clones is absent; in the studies checked, under half of the shortfall reflects unresolved V genes, and no reason is known for the rest. Recorded for this sample are 30,000 to 40,000 clones; about 90% of them occurred a single time. The ten largest clones take up 15% to 20% of the sample. Sequencing used CD4+ or CD8+ T cells sorted from blood, obtained in a trial of the OX40 agonist ivuxolimab. These receptors were obtained from an adult with an advanced solid tumor such as melanoma, head and neck, liver or kidney cancer.

The chain couples TRBV5-6 to TRBJ2-7, with 9 bases matching TRBD2. Trimming took 1 base from V and 2 from J; bases not matched to a gene: 10. This CDR3 region has 17 residues. Per the germline V gene, CDR1 is SGHDT and CDR2 is YYEEEE. The CDR3: CASSLMFSSGETYEQYF. Written as DNA, the CDR3 is TGTGCCAGCAGCTTGATGTTCTCTAGCGGGGAAACCTACGAGCAGTACTTC.

V usage is TRBV7-3 and J usage is TRBJ2-7; D possibly uses TRBD1 or TRBD2 (5 bases each). The CDR3 has 15 amino acids. The germline CDR1 and CDR2 sequences are SGHTA and FQGTGA. The germline V and J ends were trimmed by 3 bases and 0 bases, with 12 bases remaining between them. CDR3 in DNA: TGTGCCAGCAGCTTGGAACGGGGACCCTCCTACGAGCAGTACTTC. Translating gives CASSLERGPSYEQYF.

This chain joins TRBV18 and TRBJ2-5; D is undetermined. The CDR3 runs to 15 residues. V lost 8 bases and J lost 1, with 17 bases in between. CDR1 KGHSH and CDR2 LQKENI come from the germline V gene. The CDR3 region is CASALVESPQETQYF. The CDR3 DNA is TGTGCCAGCGCCCTGGTCGAAAGTCCCCAAGAGACCCAGTACTTC.

This clone has just a few counts. This CDR3 reads CASSRDRDPGELFF. The CDR3 bases are TGTGCCAGCAGTCGAGACAGGGACCCCGGGGAGCTGTTTTTT. V usage is TRBV2 and J usage is TRBJ2-2; 7 bases match TRBD1. The CDR3 spans 14 residues. Germline V lookup: CDR1 SNHLY, CDR2 FYNNEI. V gave up 5 bases and J gave up 6 bases; unmatched junction bases: 6. Full variable domain (remainder filled in from reference TRBV2 and TRBJ2-2): EPEVTQTPSHQVTQMGQEVILRCVPISNHLYFYWYRQILGQKVEFLVSFYNNEISEKSEIFDDQFSVERPDGSNFTLKIRSTKLEDSAMYFCASSRDRDPGELFFGEGSRLTVL.

The chain recombines TRBV5-1 with TRBJ2-7; 7 bases line up with TRBD1. This CDR3 is built from 13 residues. The germline gives CDR1 SGHRS, CDR2 YFSETQ. The V segment lost 9 bases and the J segment 4 bases; nucleotides outside the gene matches: 10. The DNA for the CDR3 is TGCGCCACCTCGACAGGGTATGGATACGAGCAGTACTTC. Translated: CATSTGYGYEQYF.

The chain joins TRBV9 to TRBJ2-2; 8 bases line up with TRBD1. The CDR3 length is 14 residues. J gave up 4 bases and V 7 bases, and 6 bases lay outside the gene matches. Germline CDR1 SGDLS, CDR2 YYNGEE. The CDR3 DNA is TGTGCCAGCGCCGCAGGGGGCAGCACCGGGGAGCTGTTTTTT. As protein: CASAAGGSTGELFF.

The chain has TRBV6-5 and TRBJ2-1; D is unresolved. Germline CDR1 is MNHEY and CDR2 is SVGAGI. CDR3 length equals 13 residues. The V end was cut by 6 bases, the J end by 9 bases, with 15 bases between. The CDR3 reads CASSQIEESEQFF. DNA of the CDR3: TGTGCCAGCAGCCAAATCGAGGAATCTGAGCAGTTCTTC.

This chain joins TRBV27 and TRBJ2-3; 16 bases agree with TRBD2. Trimming at V came to 5 bases and at J to 1 base, leaving 6 bases not matched to a gene. This CDR3 comprises 18 residues. Germline CDR1 and CDR2: MNHEY and SMNVEV (reference sequence). DNA of the CDR3: TGTGCCAGCAGTCCGCCGGGACTAGCGGGGGGGGGCACAGATACGCAGTATTTT. This sequence encodes CASSPPGLAGGGTDTQYF.

The chain couples TRBV1 to TRBJ1-5. TRBV1 is given as a pseudogene. The CDR3 loop spans 16 amino acids. CDR3 amino acids: CASSQVSGSGNQPQHF. DNA for the CDR3: TGCGCCAGCAGCCAAGTATCCGGGAGCGGCAATCAGCCCCAGCATTTT.

The chain carries TRBV4-1 and TRBJ1-6; tentatively, D is TRBD1 (5 bases). CDR3 size: 15 residues. Germline V CDR1 and CDR2: MGHRA, YSYEKL. V was trimmed by 2 bases and J by 7 bases, leaving 12 bases between them. CDR3 sequence (DNA): TGCGCCAGCAGCCAAACCTGGGACGGAAATTCACCCCTCCACTTT. This gives the protein CASSQTWDGNSPLHF.

V and J are TRBV27 and TRBJ2-7; D is possibly TRBD1 (6 bases). The CDR3 totals 16 residues. V gave up 0 bases and J gave up 3 bases, with 15 bases separating them. Germline V lookup: CDR1 MNHEY, CDR2 SMNVEV (reference sequence). CDR3 loop: CASSLSQGSFNYEQYF. The CDR3, as DNA: TGTGCCAGCAGTTTATCCCAGGGGTCGTTTAACTACGAGCAGTACTTC.

The J gene is TRBJ1-1, the V gene TRBV19, with D unresolved. Per germline, CDR1 LNHDA and CDR2 SQIVND (reference sequence). The CDR3 runs to 13 residues. Deletions cut 4 bases from V and 7 bases from J, with 13 bases between. This chain's CDR3 is CASSNSPAVEAFF. DNA of the CDR3: TGTGCCAGTAGTAACTCACCGGCGGTTGAAGCTTTCTTT.

V usage is TRBV12-5 and J usage is TRBJ2-7; D possibly corresponds to TRBD1 (5 bases). CDR3 size: 18 residues. Per the germline V gene, CDR1 is LGHNT and CDR2 is FRNRAP. Trimming removed 5 bases at V and 3 bases at J, with 26 bases between. CDR3 nucleotide sequence: TGTGCTAGTGGTGAAGGGGTCGAGGACCCAAGGCACCTCTACGAGCAGTACTTC. Protein sequence: CASGEGVEDPRHLYEQYF.

The V call is TRBV4-3, the J call TRBJ1-2; 9 nucleotides match TRBD1. There are 18 residues in the CDR3. Trimming cost V 0 bases and J 3 bases; bases outside gene matches: 11. Germline loops: CDR1 LGHNA, CDR2 YSLEER. CDR3 DNA sequence: TGCGCCAGCAGCCAAGATAGACAGGACAGGGGCCGCGACTATGGCTACACCTTC. Residues: CASSQDRQDRGRDYGYTF.

The V and J genes are TRBV5-6 and TRBJ2-1, with D tentatively TRBD2 (6 bases). This CDR3 is 16 amino acids long. Germline V CDR1 and CDR2: SGHDT, YYEEEE. V shed 4 bases and J shed 5 bases, with 19 bases lying between them. The CDR3 here is CASSLDPGDRDNEQFF. In DNA, the CDR3 is TGTGCCAGCAGCCTAGATCCGGGGGATCGGGACAATGAGCAGTTCTTC.

The chain uses TRBV27 and TRBJ1-1; the D is unclear. Trimming pared 5 bases from V and 4 bases from J, leaving 14 bases between. Germline CDR1 MNHEY, CDR2 SMNVEV (reference sequence). This CDR3 has 14 amino acids. The CDR3 DNA follows: TGTGCCAGCAGTCTCACTGGGATGCGCACTGAAGCTTTCTTT. It translates to CASSLTGMRTEAFF.

The genes are TRBV2 and TRBJ1-4; D gene uncertain. Between the trimmed V and J ends, which lost 8 bases and 6 bases, there was a span of 25 bases. The CDR3 sequence is 17 residues long. Looked up from germline, CDR1 is SNHLY and CDR2 is FYNNEI. CDR3 protein: CASGSEAAEGFHEKLFF. The CDR3 bases are TGTGCCAGCGGAAGTGAAGCCGCGGAAGGGTTCCATGAAAAACTGTTTTTT.

Here the CDR3 reads CASSQGTGGNHDTEAFF. The DNA of the CDR3 is TGCGCCAGCAGCCAAGGAACAGGGGGCAATCATGACACTGAAGCTTTCTTT. This chain links TRBV4-1 with TRBJ1-1, with 9 bases identical to TRBD1. Germline V gene data show CDR1 as MGHRA and CDR2 as YSYEKL. CDR3 length: 17 amino acids. J was trimmed by 3 bases and V by 1 base; bases with no gene match: 9.

The rearrangement joins TRBV2 to TRBJ2-7; 7 bases line up with TRBD1. The J segment lost 2 bases and the V segment lost 0 bases, leaving 4 bases of the junction unmatched. Germline-derived CDR1 and CDR2 are SNHLY and FYNNEI. CDR3 length: 15 amino acids. The CDR3 region is CASSEAGQSTYEQYF. CDR3 nucleotides: TGTGCCAGCAGTGAAGCGGGACAGAGCACCTACGAGCAGTACTTC.

CDR3 region: CASSSGTNTEAFF. Written as DNA, the CDR3 is TGTGCCAGCAGCTCGGGCACGAACACTGAAGCTTTCTTT. The rearrangement links TRBV7-9 to TRBJ1-1, with D unresolved. The CDR3 runs 13 residues. Trimming left V 4 bases short and J 1 base short, with 7 bases between. Germline-derived CDR1 and CDR2 are SEHNR and FQNEAQ (reference sequence).

The chain is built from TRBV15 and TRBJ1-6; D is undetermined. Trimming took off 3 bases at V and 7 bases at J, with 4 bases between the two ends. Germline-derived CDR1 and CDR2 are LNHNV and YYDKDF (reference sequence). The CDR3 runs to 12 residues. The DNA for the CDR3 is TGTGCCACCAGCAGGACCAATTCACCCCTCCACTTT. Translation: CATSRTNSPLHF.

Only one count was recorded for this clone. The chain recombines TRBV7-8 with TRBJ2-7; D not resolved. The CDR3 is 14 amino acids. V lost 1 base and J 2 bases, leaving 9 bases between the germline ends. The V gene's germline CDR1 is SGHVS and CDR2 FQNEAQ. The CDR3 DNA sequence: TGTGCCAGCAGCTTAGGCAGCAATACCTACGAGCAGTACTTC. Its translation: CASSLGSNTYEQYF.

The V gene is TRBV5-1, the J gene TRBJ2-1; D remains ambiguous. Germline assignment: CDR1 SGHRS and CDR2 YFSETQ. V lost 4 bases, J lost 4 bases, and 9 bases lay in between. The CDR3 runs to 13 residues. The chain's CDR3 is CASSQTGYNEQFF. CDR3 DNA sequence: TGCGCCAGCAGCCAGACTGGTTACAATGAGCAGTTCTTC. Filled out from reference TRBV5-1 and TRBJ2-1, the complete variable domain reads KAGVTQTPRYLIKTRGQQVTLSCSPISGHRSVSWYQQTPGQGLQFLFEYFSETQRNKGNFPGRFSGRQFSNSRSEMNVSTLELGDSALYLCASSQTGYNEQFFGPGTRLTVL.